This TCR beta chain is from a study of T cell responses to AZD1222 COVID-19 vaccine. Regarding the study as a whole: Donors in the cohort were predominantly white British and more often female, and clonal diversity was possibly underestimated. At baseline, just six or seven AZD1222 recipients tested seropositive. Across the whole spike, CD4 TCRs peaked at regions 160-218 and 743-854.

A note on this clone: Its antigen is as yet unknown.

The repertoire was sequenced with immunoSEQ multiplex PCR; TCRdb's copy has only in-frame clones and lacks some. The sample has 240,000 or so clones; approximately 93% are singletons. The V gene's germline CDR1 is PRHDT and CDR2 FYEKMQ (reference sequence). V was shortened by 3 bases and J by 2 bases, with 14 bases between the two germline ends. The CDR3 sequence is 15 residues long. The clonotype originates from an adult in good health. The chain employs TRBV13 and TRBJ2-7; D is undetermined. Sequencing was performed on peripheral blood, taken on day 0 of AZD1222 vaccination. The CDR3 sequence: CASSFRAQGTYEQYF. CDR3 DNA: TGTGCCAGCAGCTTCCGGGCCCAAGGGACCTACGAGCAGTACTTC.